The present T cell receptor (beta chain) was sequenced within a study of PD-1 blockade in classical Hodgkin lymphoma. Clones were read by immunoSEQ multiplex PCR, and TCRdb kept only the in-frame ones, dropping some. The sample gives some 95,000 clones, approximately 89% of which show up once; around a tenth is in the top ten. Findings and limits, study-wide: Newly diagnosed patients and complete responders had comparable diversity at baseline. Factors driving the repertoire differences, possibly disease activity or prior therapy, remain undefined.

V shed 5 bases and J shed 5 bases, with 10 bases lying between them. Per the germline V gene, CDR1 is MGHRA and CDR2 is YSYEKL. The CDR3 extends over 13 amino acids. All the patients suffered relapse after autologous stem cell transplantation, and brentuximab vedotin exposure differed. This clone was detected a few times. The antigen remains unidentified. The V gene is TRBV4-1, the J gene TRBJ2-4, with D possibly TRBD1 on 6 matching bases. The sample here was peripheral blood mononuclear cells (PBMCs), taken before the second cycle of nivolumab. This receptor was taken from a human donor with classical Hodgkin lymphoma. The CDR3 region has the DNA TGCGCCAGCAGCTACAGGGCACAAAACATTCAGTACTTC. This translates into CASSYRAQNIQYF.